A single sample is the source of the 26 T cell receptor beta chains below, sequenced in a study of cytomegalovirus exposure and HLA in healthy donors. This PCR relied on a set of 60 Vbeta primers and 13 Jbeta primers. Clones were sequenced by immunoSEQ multiplex PCR, and TCRdb holds only the in-frame ones, with some missing. The sample holds roughly 100,000 clones, 65% to 80% seen once. The source material was PBMCs. These receptors originate from a male donor in good health and CMV-seropositive.

Only a few counts were recorded for this clone. The genes are TRBV4-1 and TRBJ1-1, with 7 bases matching TRBD1. Losses at the gene ends were 0 bases for V and 0 bases for J; bases not matched to a gene: 7. Germline loops: CDR1 MGHRA, CDR2 YSYEKL. This CDR3 is built from 17 residues. CDR3 sequence reads: CASSQDASGGMNTEAFF. CDR3 nucleotide sequence: TGCGCCAGCAGCCAAGATGCGTCAGGGGGTATGAACACTGAAGCTTTCTTT.

This sequence joins TRBV19 and TRBJ2-3; a weak D match, TRBD1 (6 bases). The V gene lost 8 bases and the J gene lost 0 bases, with 9 bases spanning the gap. This CDR3 is built from 13 residues. Germline CDR1 reads LNHDA; CDR2 reads SQIVND (reference sequence). The CDR3: CASGGHSTDTQYF. The CDR3 DNA reads as TGTGCCAGTGGGGGCCACAGCACAGATACGCAGTATTTT.

The rearrangement uses TRBV7-2 and TRBJ1-3; D ambiguous. The CDR3 spans 16 residues. Looked up from germline, CDR1 is SGHTA and CDR2 is FQGNSA. V lost 1 base, J lost 0 bases, and 10 bases lay in between. As DNA, the CDR3 is TGTGCCAGCAGCTTAGGTGGGAGATTCTCTGGAAACACCATATATTTT. Amino acid sequence: CASSLGGRFSGNTIYF.

CDR3 DNA: TGTGCCAGCAGCAGAGACAGAAACCCTGAAGCTTTCTTT. The encoded protein is CASSRDRNPEAFF. The chain recombines TRBV6-5 with TRBJ1-1, with D perhaps TRBD1 (5 bases). Germline lookup yields CDR1 MNHEY and CDR2 SVGAGI. The V and J ends lost 6 bases and 6 bases respectively, with 14 bases between them. This CDR3 has 13 amino acids.

This chain joins TRBV6-5 and TRBJ2-1; a weak D match, TRBD2 (6 bases). With 6 bases removed from V and 6 bases from J, the gap between germline ends came to 9 bases. Germline V gene lookup returns CDR1 MNHEY and CDR2 SVGAGI. This CDR3 is built from 12 residues. CDR3 DNA: TGTGCCAGCAGACTCGGGGGCAATGAGCAGTTCTTC. The encoded protein is CASRLGGNEQFF.

The chain links TRBV5-4 to TRBJ2-7, with TRBD1 matching 8 bases. From germline, CDR1 is SGHNT and CDR2 YYREEE (reference sequence). V lost 1 base and J lost 1; bases outside the gene matches: 13. This CDR3 has 18 residues. Here the CDR3 reads CASSLPTPGRGRSYEQYF. DNA of the CDR3: TGTGCCAGCAGCTTGCCGACCCCGGGCAGGGGGCGATCCTACGAGCAGTACTTC. Combining the CDR3 with reference TRBV5-4 and TRBJ2-7 gives the whole variable domain ETGVTQSPTHLIKTRGQQVTLRCSSQSGHNTVSWYQQALGQGPQFIFQYYREEENGRGNFPPRFSGLQFPNYSSELNVNALELDDSALYLCASSLPTPGRGRSYEQYFGPGTRLTVT.

The chain couples TRBV5-4 to TRBJ2-1; 9 bases line up with TRBD2. This CDR3 is built from 16 residues. CDR1 is SGHNT, CDR2 YYREEE, per germline (reference sequence). V was clipped by 6 bases and J by 5 bases; unmatched bases: 12. CDR3 in amino acids: CASTLPPSGGHNEQFF. CDR3 nucleotides: TGTGCCAGCACACTTCCCCCCAGCGGGGGGCACAATGAGCAGTTCTTC.

V gene TRBV5-5 combines with J gene TRBJ2-1; possible D gene TRBD2, 6 bases. This CDR3 spans 13 amino acids. In germline, CDR1 is SGHKS, CDR2 YYEKEE (reference sequence). Trimming left V 2 bases short and J 3 bases short, with 6 bases between. Here the CDR3 reads CASSFSGYNEQFF. The CDR3 DNA reads as TGTGCCAGCAGCTTTAGCGGCTACAATGAGCAGTTCTTC.

The chain couples TRBV7-2 to TRBJ1-3; D remains ambiguous. The ends were cut back, 5 bases at V and 8 bases at J, with 22 bases in the middle. This CDR3 is built from 16 residues. The germline V gene has CDR1 SGHTA and CDR2 FQGNSA. The CDR3 here is CASSNYLSRLSDTIYF. In DNA, the CDR3 is TGTGCCAGCAGCAACTACCTCTCCCGCCTAAGCGACACCATATATTTT.

The V gene is TRBV5-1, the J gene TRBJ1-2, with 9 positions matching TRBD1. CDR1 SGHRS and CDR2 YFSETQ come from the germline V gene. The CDR3 is made up of 15 amino acids. After removal of 4 bases from V and 4 bases from J, the junction contained 8 bases not matched to a gene. CDR3 in DNA: TGCGCCAGCAGCGGCCCGGGACAGGGAGGCTATGGCTACACCTTC. The encoded protein is CASSGPGQGGYGYTF.

The V gene is TRBV10-1, the J gene TRBJ1-5; D gene uncertain. Germline-derived CDR1 and CDR2 are WNHNN and SYGVQD (reference sequence). The ends were cut back, 3 bases at V and 3 bases at J, with 9 bases in the middle. This CDR3 has 14 amino acids. CDR3 in DNA: TGCGCCAGCAGTGACGACACGTACAATCAGCCCCAGCATTTT. This codes for CASSDDTYNQPQHF.

This rearrangement joins TRBV7-2 to TRBJ1-1; 10 nucleotides line up with TRBD1. Looked up from germline, CDR1 is SGHTA and CDR2 is FQGNSA. The CDR3 has 15 residues. After removal of 7 bases from V and 4 bases from J, the junction contained 9 bases not matched to a gene. The CDR3 is CASIATGGAGTEAFF. The CDR3 nucleotides read TGTGCCAGCATCGCGACAGGGGGCGCGGGCACTGAAGCTTTCTTT.

The CDR3 loop is CASSEGNRGGMNTEAFF. The CDR3 nucleotides read TGTGCCAGCAGCGAGGGGAACAGGGGGGGGATGAACACTGAAGCTTTCTTT. The chain joins TRBV9 to TRBJ1-1; 8 bases line up with TRBD1. CDR3 size: 17 residues. V lost 3 bases and J lost 0; bases outside the gene matches: 10. Germline V gene sequence: CDR1 SGDLS, CDR2 YYNGEE.

The J gene is TRBJ1-1, the V gene TRBV5-4, with D unresolved. The CDR3 consists of 16 residues. Germline V gene sequence: CDR1 SGHNT, CDR2 YYREEE (reference sequence). Trimming cost V 0 bases and J 0 bases, with 12 bases left between them. The DNA for the CDR3 is TGTGCCAGCAGCTTGGGACTAGGACGGATGAACACTGAAGCTTTCTTT. Amino acids: CASSLGLGRMNTEAFF.

The rearrangement uses TRBV28 and TRBJ1-1; D is possibly TRBD1 (5 bases). The CDR3 consists of 14 residues. Germline V gives CDR1 MDHEN, CDR2 SYDVKM. Trimming removed 8 bases from V and 0 bases from J, with 13 bases in between. The CDR3 is CASRQGGLNTEAFF. In nucleotides, the CDR3 is TGTGCCAGCCGTCAGGGTGGTTTGAACACTGAAGCTTTCTTT.

CDR3 sequence (DNA): TGTGCCAGTAGTATATGGGGGCCGCGGCACCAAGAGACCCAGTACTTC. Translating gives CASSIWGPRHQETQYF. The rearrangement uses TRBV19 and TRBJ2-5; possibly TRBD1 for D (6 bases). V was pared by 2 bases and J by 0 bases, with 13 bases between. This CDR3 comprises 16 residues. Germline assignment: CDR1 LNHDA and CDR2 SQIVND (reference sequence).

The V gene is TRBV7-6, the J gene TRBJ2-3; possibly TRBD1 for D (6 bases). The germline gives CDR1 SGHVS, CDR2 FNYEAQ. The CDR3 has 15 residues. Deletions cut 5 bases from V and 0 bases from J, with 12 bases between. Here the CDR3 DNA reads TGTGCCAGCAGCGGGACGGGACATAGCACAGATACGCAGTATTTT. Protein product: CASSGTGHSTDTQYF.

V usage is TRBV9 and J usage is TRBJ1-1, with 9 bases that match TRBD1. V lost 0 bases and J lost 11; bases outside the gene matches: 5. Germline V CDR1 and CDR2: SGDLS, YYNGEE. The CDR3 totals 13 residues. CDR3 amino acids: CASSVGTGVDAFF. The DNA of the CDR3 is TGTGCCAGCAGCGTAGGGACAGGGGTAGACGCTTTCTTT.

V gene TRBV6-8 combines with J gene TRBJ2-5; D unresolved. The CDR3 covers 11 residues. V lost 6 bases to trimming and J lost 5 bases, with 7 bases between them. Germline values: CDR1 MNHGY, CDR2 SAAAGT. CDR3 DNA sequence: TGTGCCAGCAGGGAACAGGAGACCCAGTACTTC. Protein product: CASREQETQYF.

The rearrangement links TRBV5-1 to TRBJ2-7, with TRBD2 matching over 12 bases. This CDR3 has 14 amino acids. Germline V gene sequence: CDR1 SGHRS, CDR2 YFSETQ. The trim removed 4 bases at V and 1 base at J, leaving 0 bases unmatched. The CDR3 loop is CASSGLAGSYEQYF. The CDR3 DNA follows: TGCGCCAGCAGCGGACTAGCGGGGTCCTACGAGCAGTACTTC.

This clone was counted a single time. The chain is built from TRBV4-2 and TRBJ1-4; TRBD1 aligns across 7 bases. Germline loops: CDR1 LGHNA, CDR2 YNFKEQ. V shed 4 bases, J shed 7 bases, and the junction held 6 bases outside the gene matches. The CDR3 is 14 residues long. The CDR3 protein is CASSRGTEVEKLFF. In DNA form, the CDR3 reads TGTGCCAGCAGCCGGGGGACAGAGGTTGAAAAACTGTTTTTT.

The gene calls are TRBV7-2 and TRBJ1-5, with 7 bases aligning to TRBD1. V was pared by 2 bases and J by 6 bases, with 1 base of the junction left unmatched. Germline V CDR1 and CDR2: SGHTA, FQGNSA. The CDR3 sequence is 13 residues long. The chain's CDR3 is CASSLNRGQPQHF. DNA for the CDR3: TGTGCCAGCAGCTTAAACAGGGGTCAGCCCCAGCATTTT.

Worth noting for this clone: At one end the junction does not follow the germline gene, possibly because of a read error. This rearrangement joins TRBV7-7 to TRBJ1-5, with TRBD1 matching over 8 bases. The CDR3 spans 16 residues. The germline CDR1 and CDR2 sequences are SSHAT and FNYEAQ (reference sequence). The DNA of the CDR3 is TGTGCTAGCAGCCTAGGGGGGGGACAGGTGAATCAGCCCCAGCATTTT. This translates into CASSLGGGQVNQPQHF. The full variable domain, its missing parts supplied by reference TRBV7-7 and TRBJ1-5, is GAGVSQSPRYKVTKRGQDVTLRCDPISSHATLYWYQQALGQGPEFLTYFNYEAQPDKSGLPSDRFSAERPEGSISTLTIQRTEQRDSAMYRCASSLGGGQVNQPQHFGDGTRLSIL.

This chain links TRBV4-2 with TRBJ2-3; possible D gene TRBD2, 5 bases. V was trimmed by 1 base and J by 6 bases, leaving 14 bases between them. The V gene's germline CDR1 is LGHNA and CDR2 YNFKEQ. The CDR3 runs 15 residues. The CDR3 here is CASSQGGALRDTQYF. The CDR3 nucleotides read TGTGCCAGCAGCCAAGGGGGAGCCCTTCGGGATACGCAGTATTTT.

This clone was detected only once. The sample has other DNA sequences that encode this CDR3 too. The chain couples TRBV29-1 to TRBJ2-7, with D uncertain. Germline-derived CDR1 and CDR2 are SQVTM and ANQGSEA. V was shortened by 5 bases and J by 1 base, with 9 bases between the two germline ends. This CDR3 has 12 amino acids. CDR3 sequence: CSVRDTSYEQYF. The CDR3 bases are TGCAGCGTTCGTGACACGTCCTACGAGCAGTACTTC.

This clone was counted a single time. The V call is TRBV29-1, the J call TRBJ1-3, with D perhaps matching TRBD1 (5 bases). The CDR3 consists of 14 residues. CDR1 and CDR2 (germline): SQVTM, ANQGSEA. Trimming cost V 2 bases and J 5 bases, with 13 bases left between them. The CDR3 region is CSVELGQPRNTIYF. The DNA of the CDR3 is TGCAGCGTTGAATTGGGGCAGCCTCGAAACACCATATATTTT.